These 31 T cell receptor beta chains share one sample of origin, sequenced in a study of T cell responses to AZD1222 COVID-19 vaccine. TCRdb's table, derived via immunoSEQ multiplex PCR, lists solely in-frame clones and lacks some. The sample yields 100,000 or so clones, roughly 91% seen once. Sequencing used peripheral blood, obtained on day 0 of AZD1222 vaccination. Receptors were obtained from an adult in good health.

This chain links TRBV7-3 with TRBJ2-1, with D tentatively TRBD2 (7 bases). The CDR3 totals 17 residues. Trimming pared 0 bases from V and 0 bases from J, leaving 12 bases between. Germline V gives CDR1 SGHTA, CDR2 FQGTGA. The CDR3 coding sequence is TGTGCCAGCAGCTTAACCGGGGGCGGGAGCTCCTACAATGAGCAGTTCTTC. The encoded protein is CASSLTGGGSSYNEQFF.

This rearrangement joins TRBV6-5 to TRBJ2-2; D gene uncertain. The V end was cut by 6 bases, the J end by 0 bases, with 5 bases between. The CDR3 is made up of 13 amino acids. CDR1 is MNHEY and CDR2 is SVGAGI in the germline V gene. The CDR3 DNA is TGTGCCAGCAGCAACACGAACACCGGGGAGCTGTTTTTT. Protein: CASSNTNTGELFF.

The chain combines TRBV5-1 with TRBJ2-1, with a possible D match to TRBD1 (6 bases). The V end lost 2 bases, the J end lost 0 bases, and 9 bases lay between the germline ends. The CDR3 loop spans 15 amino acids. CDR1 and CDR2 (germline): SGHRS, YFSETQ. As DNA, the CDR3 is TGCGCCAGCAGCTTTAAGGGGGACTCCTACAATGAGCAGTTCTTC. Translating gives CASSFKGDSYNEQFF.

This rearrangement joins TRBV5-1 to TRBJ1-1; D is undetermined. CDR1 is SGHRS, CDR2 YFSETQ, per germline. The V end was cut by 0 bases, the J end by 4 bases, with 7 bases between. The CDR3 has 13 residues. This chain's CDR3 is CASSLGLATEAFF. The CDR3, as DNA: TGCGCCAGCAGCTTGGGGCTGGCCACTGAAGCTTTCTTT.

V usage is TRBV21-1 and J usage is TRBJ1-2. TRBV21-1 is described as a pseudogene. This CDR3 has 14 residues. The DNA of the CDR3 is TGTGTCAGCAGATTCGGGGAAATTCTAAGTGGCTACACCTTC. Its protein product is CVSRFGEILSGYTF.

The chain links TRBV25-1 to TRBJ2-5, with 10 bases that match TRBD2. CDR3 length: 17 amino acids. Germline loops: CDR1 MGHDK, CDR2 SYGVNS. J lost 5 bases, V lost 4 bases, and 13 bases had no gene match. CDR3 residues: CASSGLPGLAGVETQYF. The CDR3 DNA reads TGTGCCAGCAGTGGATTACCTGGGCTAGCGGGAGTCGAGACCCAGTACTTC. Filled out from reference TRBV25-1 and TRBJ2-5, the complete variable domain reads EADIYQTPRYLVIGTGKKITLECSQTMGHDKMYWYQQDPGMELHLIHYSYGVNSTEKGDLSSESTVSRIRTEHFPLTLESARPSHTSQYLCASSGLPGLAGVETQYFGPGTRLLVL.

This rearrangement joins TRBV28 to TRBJ2-1; D gene uncertain. The germline gives CDR1 MDHEN, CDR2 SYDVKM. CDR3 length: 13 amino acids. Trimming left V 7 bases short and J 10 bases short, with 17 bases between. The CDR3 sequence: CASTAHFGWEQFF. In DNA form, the CDR3 reads TGTGCCAGCACCGCCCACTTTGGATGGGAGCAGTTCTTC. The full variable domain, rest sourced from reference TRBV28 and TRBJ2-1, is DVKVTQSSRYLVKRTGEKVFLECVQDMDHENMFWYRQDPGLGLRLIYFSYDVKMKEKGDIPEGYSVSREKKERFSLILESASTNQTSMYLCASTAHFGWEQFFGPGTRLTVL.

V and J are TRBV6-4 and TRBJ2-6; 11 bases fit TRBD1. This CDR3 is built from 17 residues. CDR1 MRHNA and CDR2 SNTAGT come from the germline V gene. Germline trimming cut 5 bases from V and 0 bases from J; bases unmatched to any gene: 3. The CDR3 nucleotides read TGTGCCAGCAGTCCGGGACAGGGGGACTCTGGGGCCAACGTCCTGACTTTC. Translation: CASSPGQGDSGANVLTF.

This clone was observed a single time. This chain joins TRBV10-1 and TRBJ2-7, with a tentative D call TRBD2 (5 bases). This CDR3 region has 13 residues. CDR1 and CDR2 (germline): WNHNN, SYGVQD (reference sequence). Trimming left V 5 bases short and J 2 bases short, with 10 bases between. The CDR3 spells CASSLSGPYEQYF. The CDR3 nucleotides read TGCGCCAGCAGTTTGAGCGGTCCCTACGAGCAGTACTTC.

A few counts support this clone. J is TRBJ2-7 and V is TRBV10-1; 7 bases are shared with TRBD2. Germline CDR1 reads WNHNN; CDR2 reads SYGVQD (reference sequence). The CDR3 contains 16 residues. V dropped 6 bases and J dropped 3; count of bases not matched to a gene: 14. The CDR3 nucleotides read TGCGCCAGCAGCGACTGGACTAGTTCTGACATCTACGAGCAGTACTTC. Protein sequence: CASSDWTSSDIYEQYF.

The chain employs TRBV30 and TRBJ2-4, with D maybe TRBD2 (5 bases). V shed 1 base and J shed 2 bases, with 6 bases lying between them. CDR3 length: 13 residues. Per germline, CDR1 GTSNPN and CDR2 SVGIG (reference sequence). The CDR3 DNA reads TGTGCCTGGAGTGGAGGGTCCAAAAACATTCAGTACTTC. This gives the protein CAWSGGSKNIQYF.

The rearrangement links TRBV6-5 to TRBJ1-2; tentative D call: TRBD1 (6 bases). This CDR3 is built from 14 residues. Germline V CDR1 and CDR2: MNHEY, SVGAGI. With 6 bases removed from V and 2 bases from J, the gap between germline ends came to 13 bases. The CDR3 region has the DNA TGTGCCAGCAGATACGCCCAGGGGAACTATGGCTACACCTTC. Amino acid sequence: CASRYAQGNYGYTF.

The V call is TRBV5-4, the J call TRBJ2-3; TRBD2 matches 13 bases. The V gene's germline CDR1 is SGHNT and CDR2 YYREEE (reference sequence). The ends lost 6 bases at V and 4 bases at J; junction bases unmatched: 8. The CDR3 contains 16 residues. The chain's CDR3 is CASTRRTSGSADTQYF. CDR3 bases: TGTGCCAGCACCCGACGGACTAGCGGGAGCGCAGATACGCAGTATTTT.

The V gene is TRBV6-5, the J gene TRBJ1-6; D unclear. Germline lookup yields CDR1 MNHEY and CDR2 SVGAGI. With 2 bases removed from V and 0 bases from J, the gap between germline ends came to 8 bases. The CDR3 consists of 16 residues. The CDR3: CASSYRQSSYNSPLHF. CDR3 bases: TGTGCCAGCAGTTACAGGCAGAGCTCCTATAATTCACCCCTCCACTTT.

The rearrangement uses TRBV19 and TRBJ2-3; 10 bases agree with TRBD1. V gave up 9 bases and J gave up 6 bases; unmatched junction bases: 6. This CDR3 region has 13 residues. Germline assignment: CDR1 LNHDA and CDR2 SQIVND (reference sequence). The CDR3 spells CASAGTGEDTQYF. The CDR3 region has the DNA TGTGCCAGCGCCGGGACAGGGGAGGATACGCAGTATTTT.

The V call is TRBV7-8, the J call TRBJ2-1; 10 bases match TRBD2. Germline V CDR1 and CDR2: SGHVS, FQNEAQ. This CDR3 spans 17 amino acids. V lost 1 base and J lost 8; bases outside the gene matches: 11. CDR3 in amino acids: CASSLVRLAGAGDEQFF. In nucleotides, the CDR3 is TGTGCCAGCAGCTTAGTCCGACTAGCGGGTGCTGGCGATGAGCAGTTCTTC.

This clone has only one observation. The rearrangement uses TRBV11-2 and TRBJ2-3; no clear D. Germline values: CDR1 SGHAT, CDR2 FQNNGV. V was cut by 5 bases and J by 7 bases, with 13 bases left in between. The CDR3 has 13 residues. CDR3 in DNA: TGTGCCAGCAGCCCCCCGACACGGAATACGCAGTATTTT. This sequence encodes CASSPPTRNTQYF.

The V call is TRBV12-5, the J call TRBJ2-2, with TRBD1 as a possible D gene (6 bases). This CDR3 contains 14 residues. CDR1 is LGHNT, CDR2 FRNRAP, per germline. Trimming removed 5 bases from V and 7 bases from J, with 14 bases in between. The DNA of the CDR3 is TGTGCTAGTGGTGCAGGGGCCGGGGACGGGGAGCTGTTTTTT. It translates to CASGAGAGDGELFF.

Here the CDR3 DNA reads TGTGCCACGGGAGGACTAGAAGGTAGCCACGAGCAGTACTTC. Translating gives CATGGLEGSHEQYF. This chain links TRBV6-5 with TRBJ2-7, with 7 bases matching TRBD2. This CDR3 contains 14 residues. CDR1 and CDR2 (germline): MNHEY, SVGAGI. With 10 bases clipped from V and 5 bases from J, the junction kept 14 bases outside the gene matches.

J is TRBJ1-1 and V is TRBV2; tentatively, D is TRBD1 (5 bases). Trimming shortened V by 5 bases and J by 0 bases, and 16 bases separated the two germline ends. The CDR3 loop spans 16 amino acids. Germline lookup yields CDR1 SNHLY and CDR2 FYNNEI. The CDR3 DNA reads as TGTGCCAGCAGTCGGACCTTCGGGGGTATGAACACTGAAGCTTTCTTT. It yields the protein CASSRTFGGMNTEAFF.

The chain has TRBV18 and TRBJ1-5; tentative D call: TRBD1 (5 bases). Germline-derived CDR1 and CDR2 are KGHSH and LQKENI. Trimming took off 3 bases at V and 7 bases at J, with 19 bases between the two ends. CDR3 length: 16 amino acids. The CDR3 here is CASSPQGRLGLQPQHF. As DNA, the CDR3 is TGTGCCAGCTCACCCCAGGGACGCCTAGGACTGCAGCCCCAGCATTTT.

The gene calls are TRBV30 and TRBJ1-4; TRBD1 agrees at 7 bases. The germline CDR1 and CDR2 sequences are GTSNPN and SVGIG (reference sequence). This CDR3 is 13 amino acids long. V trimming: 6 bases; J trimming: 3 bases; junction bases outside the gene matches: 4. CDR3 region: CACTGTANEKLFF. CDR3 DNA sequence: TGTGCCTGCACCGGGACAGCTAATGAAAAACTGTTTTTT.

This chain uses TRBV25-1 with TRBJ1-1; 8 bases match TRBD1. Germline CDR1 MGHDK, CDR2 SYGVNS. With V trimmed by 5 bases and J by 8 bases, 10 bases remained unmatched. The CDR3 is made up of 14 amino acids. The CDR3, as DNA: TGTGCCAGCAGTACAGGGGGGACCGGGCGGGAAGCTTTCTTT. Its translation: CASSTGGTGREAFF.

The V gene is TRBV4-1, the J gene TRBJ2-7, with a possible D match to TRBD2 (5 bases). V was trimmed by 4 bases and J by 3 bases, leaving 10 bases between them. The germline V gene has CDR1 MGHRA and CDR2 YSYEKL. CDR3 size: 13 residues. CDR3 region: CASSPGLIYEQYF. In DNA, the CDR3 is TGCGCCAGCAGCCCCGGACTGATCTACGAGCAGTACTTC.

The gene calls are TRBV28 and TRBJ1-1; D is ambiguous. Germline V gene sequence: CDR1 MDHEN, CDR2 SYDVKM. The V end was cut by 5 bases, the J end by 11 bases, with 18 bases between. The CDR3 consists of 13 residues. As DNA, the CDR3 is TGTGCCAGCAGTCTCCCGGGAGCCCGGATGGCTTTCTTT. Encoded protein: CASSLPGARMAFF.

The chain carries TRBV2 and TRBJ1-2; 10 bases agree with TRBD1. J lost 8 bases, V lost 1 base, and 10 bases had no gene match. The CDR3 is made up of 16 amino acids. CDR1 and CDR2 (germline): SNHLY, FYNNEI. CDR3 amino acids: CASSEGRTGGSGGYTF. The CDR3 bases are TGTGCCAGCAGTGAAGGGCGGACAGGGGGATCGGGAGGCTACACCTTC.

V is TRBV7-9 and J is TRBJ1-5; the D is unclear. The CDR3 loop spans 17 amino acids. V lost 5 bases to trimming and J lost 0 bases, with 17 bases between them. Germline CDR1 SEHNR, CDR2 FQNEAQ (reference sequence). CDR3 sequence reads: CASSGSGRTDSNQPQHF. CDR3 nucleotides: TGTGCCAGCAGCGGGTCTGGGAGGACTGATAGCAATCAGCCCCAGCATTTT.

This CDR3 is CASSLNGINEKLFF. The CDR3 coding sequence is TGTGCCAGCAGTTTAAACGGAATTAATGAAAAACTGTTTTTT. The rearrangement links TRBV28 to TRBJ1-4; D remains unclear. The germline gives CDR1 MDHEN, CDR2 SYDVKM. The CDR3 is made up of 14 amino acids. Trimming took 2 bases from V and 4 from J, leaving 8 bases between them. The full variable domain, completed using reference TRBV28 and TRBJ1-4, is DVKVTQSSRYLVKRTGEKVFLECVQDMDHENMFWYRQDPGLGLRLIYFSYDVKMKEKGDIPEGYSVSREKKERFSLILESASTNQTSMYLCASSLNGINEKLFFGSGTQLSVL.

This rearrangement joins TRBV28 to TRBJ2-3; 15 bases line up with TRBD2. J lost 7 bases, V lost 5 bases, and 10 bases had no gene match. The CDR3 is 17 amino acids. CDR1 and CDR2 from the germline V gene are MDHEN and SYDVKM. The CDR3: CASSPAGTSGRTYTQYF. The CDR3 bases are TGTGCCAGCAGTCCCGCGGGGACTAGCGGGAGGACGTATACGCAGTATTTT.

The chain joins TRBV19 to TRBJ1-1; D may be TRBD1 (5 bases). Germline values: CDR1 LNHDA, CDR2 SQIVND (reference sequence). V was pared by 4 bases and J by 4 bases, with 10 bases between. The CDR3 has 13 residues. The chain's CDR3 is CASSTSGVTEAFF. Here the CDR3 DNA reads TGTGCCAGTAGTACTTCGGGGGTCACTGAAGCTTTCTTT.

The chain uses TRBV14 and TRBJ2-5, with 8 bases lining up with TRBD1. The germline CDR1 and CDR2 sequences are SGHDN and FVKESK. V was clipped by 4 bases and J by 1 base; unmatched bases: 8. The CDR3 is 16 amino acids. The CDR3 here is CASSPQRQGTQETQYF. CDR3 DNA sequence: TGTGCCAGCAGCCCACAAAGACAGGGGACCCAAGAGACCCAGTACTTC.